Listed here are 28 T cell receptor beta chains from one sample, sequenced in a study of cytomegalovirus exposure and HLA in healthy donors. Measured with immunoSEQ multiplex PCR; TCRdb has only the in-frame clones, and not every one. The sample includes about 330,000 clones, 86% of them seen just once. The sequencing sample was made of PBMCs. The receptors here all came from a woman in her late teens or twenties in good health and CMV-seronegative.

This sequence joins TRBV9 and TRBJ2-7; no firm D call. The CDR3 has 11 residues. Germline CDR1 is SGDLS and CDR2 is YYNGEE. V was cut by 4 bases and J by 6 bases, with 8 bases left in between. This chain's CDR3 is CASSSSGEQYF. In nucleotides, the CDR3 is TGTGCCAGCAGCAGTAGTGGCGAGCAGTACTTC. Full variable domain (rest looked up from reference TRBV9 and TRBJ2-7): DSGVTQTPKHLITATGQRVTLRCSPRSGDLSVYWYQQSLDQGLQFLIQYYNGEERAKGNILERFSAQQFPDLHSELNLSSLELGDSALYFCASSSSGEQYFGPGTRLTVT.

The chain couples TRBV2 to TRBJ2-1, with D possibly being TRBD2 (6 bases). The CDR3 has 18 residues. From germline, CDR1 is SNHLY and CDR2 FYNNEI. The V end was cut by 3 bases, the J end by 0 bases, with 18 bases between. The CDR3 region is CASSDYLGRGSSYNEQFF. The DNA of the CDR3 is TGTGCCAGCAGTGACTATTTGGGGCGGGGAAGCTCCTACAATGAGCAGTTCTTC.

The rearrangement links TRBV6-1 to TRBJ1-1; maybe TRBD1 (5 bases). This CDR3 has 15 residues. Trimming left V 7 bases short and J 2 bases short, with 17 bases between. Germline CDR1 MNHNS, CDR2 SASEGT. CDR3 residues: CASTPIGGVNTEAFF. The CDR3 DNA sequence: TGTGCCAGCACGCCGATCGGGGGGGTCAACACTGAAGCTTTCTTT.

A few counts support this clone. The J gene is TRBJ2-6, the V gene TRBV27, with a tentative D call TRBD1 (6 bases). V dropped 3 bases and J dropped 0 bases, with 12 bases sitting between them. The CDR3 is 17 residues long. Germline CDR1 MNHEY, CDR2 SMNVEV (reference sequence). The CDR3, as DNA: TGTGCCAGCAGTTTGGACAGACCTTCCTCTGGGGCCAACGTCCTGACTTTC. This encodes CASSLDRPSSGANVLTF.

This sequence joins TRBV10-3 and TRBJ2-7, with 10 bases aligning to TRBD1. The length of the CDR3 is 15 residues. Germline V gene data show CDR1 as ENHRY and CDR2 as SYGVKD. V trimming: 7 bases; J trimming: 3 bases; junction bases outside the gene matches: 9. CDR3 in amino acids: CAITPGGQGNYEQYF. CDR3 in DNA: TGTGCCATCACCCCGGGGGGACAGGGGAACTACGAGCAGTACTTC.

The CDR3 DNA reads TGCGCCAGCAGCAACGGACTAGCGGGAGGCTCGATCAACAATGAGCAGTTCTTC. Translation: CASSNGLAGGSINNEQFF. The gene calls are TRBV5-1 and TRBJ2-1, with 14 bases identical to TRBD2. CDR1 and CDR2 (germline): SGHRS, YFSETQ. CDR3 size: 18 residues. The V and J ends lost 4 bases and 5 bases, in that order; junction bases with no gene match: 11.

In DNA form, the CDR3 reads TGTGCCAGCAGTTCGTCGGGACTAGCGGGAGAGGCCATTAGGTACGAGCAGTACTTC. This translates into CASSSSGLAGEAIRYEQYF. The V and J genes are TRBV27 and TRBJ2-7; 14 bases fit TRBD2. The length of the CDR3 is 19 residues. Trimming at V came to 4 bases and at J to 4 bases, leaving 15 bases not matched to a gene. Germline CDR1 is MNHEY and CDR2 is SMNVEV (reference sequence).

This rearrangement joins TRBV29-1 to TRBJ1-1; the match to TRBD1 covers 8 bases. The germline CDR1 and CDR2 sequences are SQVTM and ANQGSEA. V shed 1 base, J shed 1 base, and the junction held 2 bases outside the gene matches. CDR3 length: 14 residues. CDR3 sequence (DNA): TGCAGCGTTGAAGGACAGGGGAAGAACACTGAAGCTTTCTTT. This gives the protein CSVEGQGKNTEAFF.

The chain carries TRBV11-3 and TRBJ2-3, with TRBD1 matching 7 bases. The length of the CDR3 is 12 residues. Germline assignment: CDR1 SGHNT and CDR2 YENEEA. V gave up 5 bases and J gave up 8 bases; unmatched junction bases: 4. The CDR3 region has the DNA TGTGCCAGCAGCCCTGAGGGGGCTACGCAGTATTTT. Amino acid sequence: CASSPEGATQYF.

The chain uses TRBV11-1 and TRBJ2-5, with D tentatively TRBD2 (5 bases). Germline V CDR1 and CDR2: SGHAT, FQDESV (reference sequence). The CDR3 consists of 11 residues. V gave up 5 bases and J gave up 5 bases, with 6 bases separating them. CDR3 DNA sequence: TGTGCCAGCAGCCGCGGGGAGACCCAGTACTTC. The encoded protein is CASSRGETQYF.

V gene TRBV6-6 combines with J gene TRBJ1-5; TRBD1 matches at 7 bases. The length of the CDR3 is 15 residues. J was trimmed by 2 bases and V by 4 bases; bases with no gene match: 5. Germline V gives CDR1 MNHNY, CDR2 SVGAGI (reference sequence). This CDR3 reads CASSLKGGGNQPQHF. In DNA form, the CDR3 reads TGTGCCAGCAGTTTAAAAGGGGGCGGCAATCAGCCCCAGCATTTT.

This sequence joins TRBV19 and TRBJ2-7; 7 bases are shared with TRBD1. Unmatched junction bases numbered 9, after V lost 5 bases and J lost 5 bases. CDR3 length: 14 residues. CDR1 LNHDA and CDR2 SQIVND come from the germline V gene (reference sequence). The CDR3 region is CASSRQGIRDEQYF. Here the CDR3 DNA reads TGTGCCAGTAGTCGACAGGGTATAAGGGACGAGCAGTACTTC.

The V and J genes are TRBV5-6 and TRBJ1-1; the D is unclear. Germline V gene lookup returns CDR1 SGHDT and CDR2 YYEEEE. The CDR3 contains 13 residues. V was pared by 0 bases and J by 3 bases, with 6 bases between. CDR3 residues: CASSLGSDTEAFF. The CDR3 nucleotides read TGTGCCAGCAGCTTGGGCAGCGACACTGAAGCTTTCTTT.

The chain has TRBV6-5 and TRBJ2-3; D is undetermined. From germline, CDR1 is MNHEY and CDR2 SVGAGI. Trimming took off 5 bases at V and 6 bases at J, with 12 bases between the two ends. The CDR3 is 13 amino acids. The CDR3 here is CASSPLFVDTQYF. CDR3 sequence (DNA): TGTGCCAGCAGTCCCCTATTCGTCGATACGCAGTATTTT.

This sequence joins TRBV9 and TRBJ2-5, with 10 bases that match TRBD2. V gave up 0 bases and J gave up 2 bases; unmatched junction bases: 10. The CDR3 sequence is 18 residues long. Germline V gene data show CDR1 as SGDLS and CDR2 as YYNGEE. The CDR3 nucleotides are TGTGCCAGCAGCGTAGGCCTGACTAGCGGGTCGGAGCAAGAGACCCAGTACTTC. It is translated as CASSVGLTSGSEQETQYF.

There are a few counts of this clone. The chain couples TRBV25-1 to TRBJ2-7; D is ambiguous. The V gene lost 2 bases and the J gene lost 0 bases, with 11 bases spanning the gap. Germline values: CDR1 MGHDK, CDR2 SYGVNS. This CDR3 region has 15 residues. The CDR3 DNA is TGTGCCAGCAGTGAACTCCACGCTAACTCCTACGAGCAGTACTTC. Residues: CASSELHANSYEQYF.

This chain links TRBV5-6 with TRBJ1-1; 7 positions match TRBD1. Germline CDR1 SGHDT, CDR2 YYEEEE. The V and J ends lost 0 bases and 0 bases, in that order; junction bases with no gene match: 5. The CDR3 sequence is 16 residues long. CDR3 residues: CASSLGGTVLNTEAFF. CDR3 coding DNA: TGTGCCAGCAGCTTGGGAGGGACAGTTTTGAACACTGAAGCTTTCTTT.

This chain joins TRBV7-2 and TRBJ2-5, with 10 bases that match TRBD2. The V gene's germline CDR1 is SGHTA and CDR2 FQGNSA. V lost 7 bases to trimming and J lost 4 bases; unmatched junction nucleotides: 3. The CDR3 is made up of 13 amino acids. The CDR3 nucleotides read TGTGCCAGCACTAGCGGGAGAGTAGAGACCCAGTACTTC. It translates to CASTSGRVETQYF.

The chain has TRBV9 and TRBJ2-3; 12 bases align to TRBD2. The V gene end was trimmed by 3 bases and the J gene end by 0 bases; junction bases not matched to a gene: 8. CDR3 length equals 18 residues. CDR1 SGDLS and CDR2 YYNGEE come from the germline V gene. In DNA form, the CDR3 reads TGTGCCAGCAGCGCACAGGGGCTAGCGGGAGGGAGCACAGATACGCAGTATTTT. Amino acids: CASSAQGLAGGSTDTQYF.

In regard to this clone: The same CDR3 is also encoded by other DNA sequences in this sample. The gene calls are TRBV28 and TRBJ2-1, with TRBD2 matching over 8 bases. CDR1 MDHEN and CDR2 SYDVKM come from the germline V gene. Trimming removed 1 base from V and 0 bases from J; junction bases left unmatched: 2. The CDR3 has 16 amino acids. The CDR3 coding sequence is TGTGCCAGCAGTTTATACAGCGGGAGCTCCTACAATGAGCAGTTCTTC. It specifies CASSLYSGSSYNEQFF.

In its sample, this clone was seen a few times. The J gene is TRBJ1-2, the V gene TRBV6-1; 7 nucleotides agree with TRBD1. The CDR3 is 14 residues long. Unmatched junction bases numbered 13, after V lost 8 bases and J lost 7 bases. Per germline, CDR1 MNHNS and CDR2 SASEGT. DNA for the CDR3: TGTGCCAGCGCGATCGAGACAGGGATGGGTGGCTACACCTTC. Translation: CASAIETGMGGYTF.

The chain combines TRBV9 with TRBJ2-1, with TRBD2 matching 9 bases. Germline lookup yields CDR1 SGDLS and CDR2 YYNGEE. This CDR3 is built from 16 residues. Losses at the gene ends were 0 bases for V and 2 bases for J; bases not matched to a gene: 3. The CDR3 protein is CASSVGLAEAYNEQFF. DNA for the CDR3: TGTGCCAGCAGCGTAGGACTAGCGGAGGCCTACAATGAGCAGTTCTTC.

The chain recombines TRBV18 with TRBJ2-5; D not certain. The CDR3 loop spans 16 amino acids. Trimming removed 1 base at V and 1 base at J, with 13 bases between. The germline gives CDR1 KGHSH, CDR2 LQKENI. CDR3 sequence reads: CASSPLSDYSQETQYF. In nucleotides, the CDR3 is TGTGCCAGCTCACCACTGAGTGATTACAGCCAAGAGACCCAGTACTTC.

The rearrangement joins TRBV28 to TRBJ1-2; the D gene is possibly TRBD1 (5 bases). Germline V gene sequence: CDR1 MDHEN, CDR2 SYDVKM. The V end lost 6 bases, the J end lost 3 bases, and 11 bases lay between the germline ends. The CDR3 contains 13 residues. CDR3 protein: CASREGLDYGYTF. In DNA, the CDR3 is TGTGCCAGCAGGGAGGGACTCGACTATGGCTACACCTTC.

The V call is TRBV4-1, the J call TRBJ2-2; weak D call: TRBD2 (5 bases). There are 16 residues in the CDR3. V lost 3 bases to trimming and J lost 9 bases, with 20 bases between them. In germline, CDR1 is MGHRA, CDR2 YSYEKL. CDR3 amino acids: CASSQGSAELKRELFF. CDR3 sequence (DNA): TGCGCCAGCAGCCAGGGATCAGCGGAGCTGAAGAGGGAGCTGTTTTTT.

The rearrangement joins TRBV7-9 to TRBJ2-1; 7 positions agree with TRBD1. The trim removed 5 bases at V and 8 bases at J, leaving 6 bases unmatched. Per germline, CDR1 SEHNR and CDR2 FQNEAQ (reference sequence). CDR3 length: 13 residues. CDR3 bases: TGTGCCAGCAGCCCACTAGACAGGGATGAGCAGTTCTTC. Amino acid sequence: CASSPLDRDEQFF.

The V gene is TRBV19, the J gene TRBJ2-7, with 8 positions matching TRBD2. The CDR3 has 14 amino acids. Germline CDR1 LNHDA, CDR2 SQIVND (reference sequence). V lost 6 bases to trimming and J lost 4 bases; unmatched junction nucleotides: 8. The CDR3 DNA sequence: TGTGCCAGTAGCGATCCGGGGACTAGGTACGAGCAGTACTTC. Protein: CASSDPGTRYEQYF.

This chain uses TRBV6-1 with TRBJ2-5; D may be TRBD2 (5 bases). Germline V gene sequence: CDR1 MNHNS, CDR2 SASEGT. This CDR3 region has 14 residues. V lost 2 bases and J lost 5, with 12 bases in between. CDR3 DNA: TGTGCCAGCAGTGAAAGAGGGTTCTACGAGACCCAGTACTTC. Translation gives CASSERGFYETQYF.